This TCR beta chain was identified during a study of blood T cell repertoires in COVID-19. Authors' processing steps: Quantification of nucleated cells was approximated via reference gene primer amplification. Sequencing used immunoSEQ multiplex PCR; TCRdb keeps in-frame clones, though not all of them. Clone size and the V and J calls come from that table; the DNA yielded D and trimming. Of some 150,000 clones listed, 80% to 90% are singletons. Germline V CDR1 and CDR2: SEHNR, FQNEAQ (reference sequence). This CDR3 spans 15 amino acids. The J segment lost 5 bases and the V segment lost 5 bases, leaving 6 bases of the junction unmatched.

The sequence derives from a human donor with acute or convalescent COVID-19. The donor label of this sample is uncertain. The chain uses TRBV7-9 and TRBJ1-4; 9 positions match TRBD1. What was sequenced was peripheral blood. For the CDR3, the DNA is TGTGCCAGCAGCGACGGGACAGGGCTGAATGAAAAACTGTTTTTT. This translates into CASSDGTGLNEKLFF.